This TCR beta chain was captured in a study of PD-L1 blockade in urothelial cancer. Time point described: pretreatment peripheral blood. The CDR3 has 16 amino acids. CDR1 is SGHRS, CDR2 YFSETQ, per germline. The V end was cut by 0 bases, the J end by 2 bases, with 12 bases between. The assay was immunoSEQ multiplex PCR, and TCRdb's table has in-frame clones only and misses some. The repertoire holds some 56,000 clones, with 85% as singletons. The sequencing here drew on PBMCs, taken around atezolizumab (anti-PD-L1) treatment. The sequence came from a man between 70 and 80 years old with urothelial cancer. J is TRBJ2-1 and V is TRBV5-1; D may be TRBD1 (5 bases). The CDR3 region is CASSLDPQGAYNEQFF. The CDR3 DNA sequence: TGCGCCAGCAGCTTGGACCCCCAGGGCGCCTACAATGAGCAGTTCTTC. Full variable domain (missing parts from reference TRBV5-1 and TRBJ2-1): KAGVTQTPRYLIKTRGQQVTLSCSPISGHRSVSWYQQTPGQGLQFLFEYFSETQRNKGNFPGRFSGRQFSNSRSEMNVSTLELGDSALYLCASSLDPQGAYNEQFFGPGTRLTVL.